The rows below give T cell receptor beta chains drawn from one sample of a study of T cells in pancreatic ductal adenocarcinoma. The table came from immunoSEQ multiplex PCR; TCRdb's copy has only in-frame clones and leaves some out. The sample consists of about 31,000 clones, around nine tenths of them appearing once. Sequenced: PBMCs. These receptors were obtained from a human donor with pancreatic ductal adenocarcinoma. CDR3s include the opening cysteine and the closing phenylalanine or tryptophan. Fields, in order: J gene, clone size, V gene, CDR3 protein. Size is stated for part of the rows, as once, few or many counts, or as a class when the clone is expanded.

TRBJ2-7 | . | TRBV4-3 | CASSQDRSGYEQYF
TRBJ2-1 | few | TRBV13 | CASSLAPGSEQFF
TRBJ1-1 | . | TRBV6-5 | CASTTIDRGNTEAFF
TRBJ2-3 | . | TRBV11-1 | CASSLGGIATDTQYF
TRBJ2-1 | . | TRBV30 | CAWKGVGFNEQFF
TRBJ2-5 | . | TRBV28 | CASSPPVGEVQETQYF
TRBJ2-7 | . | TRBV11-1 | CASSSGGGAHEQYF
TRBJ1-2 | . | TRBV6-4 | CASSVGTGSYGYTF
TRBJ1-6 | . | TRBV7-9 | CASSLGSNSPLHF
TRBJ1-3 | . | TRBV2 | CASIRGPGNTIYF
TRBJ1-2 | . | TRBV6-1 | CASSDPGAANYGYTF
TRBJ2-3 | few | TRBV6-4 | CASSPGGARDTQYF
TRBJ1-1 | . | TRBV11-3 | CASSISAGWTEAFF
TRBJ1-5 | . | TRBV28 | CASSSDRVSESQHF
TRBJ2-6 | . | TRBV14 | CASSQYSGANVLTF
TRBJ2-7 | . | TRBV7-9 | CASSLEADGYEQYF
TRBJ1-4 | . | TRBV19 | CASSIGGTTNEKLFF
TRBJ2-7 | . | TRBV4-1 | CASSEPGQGAYEQYF
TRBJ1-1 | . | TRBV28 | CASSFRLTEAFF
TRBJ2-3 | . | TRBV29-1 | CSVGTGTGTDTQYF
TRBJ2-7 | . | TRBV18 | CASMGAGGTYEQYF
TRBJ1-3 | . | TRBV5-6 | CASSSFRTGVNGNTIYF
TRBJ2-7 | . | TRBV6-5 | CASSITGGSDEQYF
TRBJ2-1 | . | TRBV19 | CASSPQTYNEQFF
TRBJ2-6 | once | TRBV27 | CASSLRRGLLRDGANVLTF
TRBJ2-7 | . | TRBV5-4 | CASSLLPNLRKTYEQYF
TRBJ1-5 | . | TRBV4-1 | CASSQESQINQPQHF
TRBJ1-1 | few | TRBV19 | CATRLMGQRNTEAFF
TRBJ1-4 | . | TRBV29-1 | CSVSGTVNEKLFF
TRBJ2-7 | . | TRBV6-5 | CASSPFEESGVQYF
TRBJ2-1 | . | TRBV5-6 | CASSLVGRDVLQFF
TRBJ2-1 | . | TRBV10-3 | CAISDQASGSVDEQFF
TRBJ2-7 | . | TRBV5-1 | CASSLDGRPYEQYF
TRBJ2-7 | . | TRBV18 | CASSPMGQVYEQYF
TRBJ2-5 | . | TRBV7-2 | CASSSGTAETQYF
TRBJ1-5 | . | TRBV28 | CASRPNEPNQPQHF
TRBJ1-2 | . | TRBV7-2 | CASSLVARGYTF
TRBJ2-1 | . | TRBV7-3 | CASSLTAGGAYNEQFF
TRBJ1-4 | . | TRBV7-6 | CASSLLGMGAEKLFF
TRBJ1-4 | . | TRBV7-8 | CASSTDRAGGEKLFF
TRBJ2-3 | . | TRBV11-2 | CASSLVGTTNTDTQYF
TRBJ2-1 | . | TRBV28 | CASSNGLQQFF
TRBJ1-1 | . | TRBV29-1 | CSVEENQGTGAFF
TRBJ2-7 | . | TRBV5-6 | CASSLGAYEQYF
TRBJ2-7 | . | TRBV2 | CASSDPRGLSYEQYF
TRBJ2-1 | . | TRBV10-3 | CAISVSTQVGYNEQFF
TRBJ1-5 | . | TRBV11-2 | CASSLARNQPQHF
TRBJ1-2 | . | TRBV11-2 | CASSLETKGNYGYTF
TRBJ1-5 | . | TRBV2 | CASSDRGLEGNQPQHF
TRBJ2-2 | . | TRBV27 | CASSLSYNTGELFF
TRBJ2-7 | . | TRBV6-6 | CASRAGGEQYF
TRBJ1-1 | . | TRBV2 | CASNRQGANTEAFF
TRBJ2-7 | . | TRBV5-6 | CASSLANRRYEQYF
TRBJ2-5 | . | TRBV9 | CASSVGGHSQETQYF
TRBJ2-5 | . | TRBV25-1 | CASTATSVKTQYF
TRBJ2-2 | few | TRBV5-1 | CASSVRDPTGELFF